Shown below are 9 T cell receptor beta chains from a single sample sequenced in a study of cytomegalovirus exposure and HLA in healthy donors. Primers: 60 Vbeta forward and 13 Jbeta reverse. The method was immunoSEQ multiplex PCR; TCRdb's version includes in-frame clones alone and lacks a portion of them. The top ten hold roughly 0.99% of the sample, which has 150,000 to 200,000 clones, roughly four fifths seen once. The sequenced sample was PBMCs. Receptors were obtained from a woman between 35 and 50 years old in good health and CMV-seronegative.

The CDR3: CASSSHQGWRFSGYTF. CDR3 DNA sequence: TGTGCCTCCAGCAGTCATCAAGGGTGGAGGTTTAGTGGCTACACCTTC. This chain uses TRBV28 with TRBJ1-2; D ambiguous. Trimming left V 11 bases short and J 7 bases short, with 29 bases between. Germline assignment: CDR1 MDHEN and CDR2 SYDVKM. The CDR3 loop spans 16 amino acids.

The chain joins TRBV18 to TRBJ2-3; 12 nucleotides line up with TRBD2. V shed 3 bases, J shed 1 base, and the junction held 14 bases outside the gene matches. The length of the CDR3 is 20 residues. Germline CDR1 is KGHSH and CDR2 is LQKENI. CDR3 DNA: TGTGCCAGCTCACCGGTCTGGACTAGCGGGAATTCAGGAGGCACAGATACGCAGTATTTT. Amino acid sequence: CASSPVWTSGNSGGTDTQYF.

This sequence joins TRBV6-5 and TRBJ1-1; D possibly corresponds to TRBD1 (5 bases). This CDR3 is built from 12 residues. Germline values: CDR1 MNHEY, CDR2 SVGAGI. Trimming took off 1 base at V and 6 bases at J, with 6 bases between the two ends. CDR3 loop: CASSYLGAEAFF. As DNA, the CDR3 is TGTGCCAGCAGTTACTTAGGGGCTGAAGCTTTCTTT.

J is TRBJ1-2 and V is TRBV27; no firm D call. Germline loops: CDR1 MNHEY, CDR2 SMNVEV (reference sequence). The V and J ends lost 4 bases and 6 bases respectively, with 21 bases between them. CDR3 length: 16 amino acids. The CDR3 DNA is TGTGCCAGCAGTTCCGGGCCGGACTGGAGGAGTGATGGCTACACCTTC. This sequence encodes CASSSGPDWRSDGYTF.

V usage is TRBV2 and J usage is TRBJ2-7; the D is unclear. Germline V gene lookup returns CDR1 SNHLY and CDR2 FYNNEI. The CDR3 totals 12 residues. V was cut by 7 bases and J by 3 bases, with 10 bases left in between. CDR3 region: CASTDLGYEQYF. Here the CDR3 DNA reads TGTGCCAGCACCGACCTAGGCTACGAGCAGTACTTC.

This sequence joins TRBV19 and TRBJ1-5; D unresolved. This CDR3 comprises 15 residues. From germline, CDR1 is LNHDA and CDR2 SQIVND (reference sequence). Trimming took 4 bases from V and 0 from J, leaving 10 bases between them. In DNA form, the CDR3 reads TGTGCCAGTAGTAGAGGATTTGTTAGCAATCAGCCCCAGCATTTT. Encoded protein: CASSRGFVSNQPQHF.

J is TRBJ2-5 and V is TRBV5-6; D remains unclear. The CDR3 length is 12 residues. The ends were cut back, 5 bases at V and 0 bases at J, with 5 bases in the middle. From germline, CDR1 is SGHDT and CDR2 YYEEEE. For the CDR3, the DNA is TGTGCCAGCAGATCGTACCAAGAGACCCAGTACTTC. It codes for CASRSYQETQYF.

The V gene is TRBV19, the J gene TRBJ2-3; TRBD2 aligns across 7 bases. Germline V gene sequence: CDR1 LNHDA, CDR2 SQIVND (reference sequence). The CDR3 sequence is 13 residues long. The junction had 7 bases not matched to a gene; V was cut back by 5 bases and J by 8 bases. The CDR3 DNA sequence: TGTGCCAGTAGTTCCTCGGGGGGAGGTACGCAGTATTTT. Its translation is CASSSSGGGTQYF. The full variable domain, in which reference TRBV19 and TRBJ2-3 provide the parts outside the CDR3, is DGGITQSPKYLFRKEGQNVTLSCEQNLNHDAMYWYRQDPGQGLRLIYYSQIVNDFQKGDIAEGYSVSREKKESFPLTVTSAQKNPTAFYLCASSSSGGGTQYFGPGTRLTVL.

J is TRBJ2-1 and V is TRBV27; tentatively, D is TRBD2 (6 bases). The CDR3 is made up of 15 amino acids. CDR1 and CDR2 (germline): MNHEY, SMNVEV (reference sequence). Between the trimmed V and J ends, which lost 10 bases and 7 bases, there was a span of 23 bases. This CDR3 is CATTLTSGGTNEQFF. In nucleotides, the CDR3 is TGTGCCACCACCTTAACGTCCGGGGGAACGAATGAGCAGTTCTTC.